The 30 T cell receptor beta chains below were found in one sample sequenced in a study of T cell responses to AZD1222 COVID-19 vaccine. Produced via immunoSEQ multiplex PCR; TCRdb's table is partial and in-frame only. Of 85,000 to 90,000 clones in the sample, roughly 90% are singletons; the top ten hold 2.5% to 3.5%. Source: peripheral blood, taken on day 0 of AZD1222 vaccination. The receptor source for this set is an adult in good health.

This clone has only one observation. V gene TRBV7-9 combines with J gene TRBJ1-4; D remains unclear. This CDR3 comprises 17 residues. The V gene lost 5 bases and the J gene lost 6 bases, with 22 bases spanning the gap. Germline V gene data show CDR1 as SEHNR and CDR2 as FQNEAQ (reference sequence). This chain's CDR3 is CASSPRQDVEVDEKLFF. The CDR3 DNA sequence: TGTGCCAGCAGCCCGCGCCAGGATGTGGAGGTAGATGAAAAACTGTTTTTT.

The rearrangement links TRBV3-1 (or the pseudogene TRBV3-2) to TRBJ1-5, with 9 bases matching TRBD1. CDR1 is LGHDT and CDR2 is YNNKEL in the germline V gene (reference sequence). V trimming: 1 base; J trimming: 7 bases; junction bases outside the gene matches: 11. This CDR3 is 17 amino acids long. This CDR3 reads CASSQAPGQGMRQPQHF. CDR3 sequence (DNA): TGTGCCAGCAGCCAAGCTCCGGGACAGGGAATGAGGCAGCCCCAGCATTTT.

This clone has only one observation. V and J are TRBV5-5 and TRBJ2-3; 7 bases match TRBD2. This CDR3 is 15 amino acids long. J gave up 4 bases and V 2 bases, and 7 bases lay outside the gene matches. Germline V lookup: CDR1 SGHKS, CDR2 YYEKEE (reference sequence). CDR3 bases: TGTGCCAGCAGCTTCCGCCTAGCGGCGGCAGATACGCAGTATTTT. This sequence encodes CASSFRLAAADTQYF.

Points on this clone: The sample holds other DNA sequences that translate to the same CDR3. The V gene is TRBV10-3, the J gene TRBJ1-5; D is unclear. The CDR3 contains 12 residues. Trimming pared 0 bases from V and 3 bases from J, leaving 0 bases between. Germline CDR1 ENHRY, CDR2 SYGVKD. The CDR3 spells CAISESNQPQHF. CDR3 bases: TGTGCCATCAGTGAGTCCAATCAGCCCCAGCATTTT.

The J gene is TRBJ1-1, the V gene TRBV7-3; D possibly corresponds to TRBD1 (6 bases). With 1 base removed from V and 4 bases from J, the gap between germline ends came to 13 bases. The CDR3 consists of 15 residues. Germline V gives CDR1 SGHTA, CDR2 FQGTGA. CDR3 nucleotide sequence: TGTGCCAGCAGCTTAAGGGCGTCGGGGGCCACTGAAGCTTTCTTT. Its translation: CASSLRASGATEAFF. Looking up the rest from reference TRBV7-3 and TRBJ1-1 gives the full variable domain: GAGVSQTPSNKVTEKGKYVELRCDPISGHTALYWYRQSLGQGPEFLIYFQGTGAADDSGLPNDRFFAVRPEGSVSTLKIQRTERGDSAVYLCASSLRASGATEAFFGQGTRLTVV.

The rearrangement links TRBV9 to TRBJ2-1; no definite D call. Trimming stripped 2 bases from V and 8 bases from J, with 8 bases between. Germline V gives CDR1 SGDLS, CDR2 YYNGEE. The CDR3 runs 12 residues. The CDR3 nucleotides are TGTGCCAGCAGCGTCGATCGGGATGAGCAGTTCTTC. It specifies CASSVDRDEQFF.

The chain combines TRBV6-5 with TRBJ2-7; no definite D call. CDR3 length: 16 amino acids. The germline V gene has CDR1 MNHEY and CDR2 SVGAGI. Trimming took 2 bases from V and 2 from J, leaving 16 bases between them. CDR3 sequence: CASSYRPNSIPYEQYF. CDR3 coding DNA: TGTGCCAGCAGTTACCGACCCAACAGTATTCCCTACGAGCAGTACTTC.

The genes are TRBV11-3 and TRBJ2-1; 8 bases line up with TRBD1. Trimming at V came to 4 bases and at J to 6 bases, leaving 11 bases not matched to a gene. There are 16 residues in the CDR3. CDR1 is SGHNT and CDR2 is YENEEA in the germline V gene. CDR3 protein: CASSSAVQGAVNEQFF. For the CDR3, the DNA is TGTGCCAGCAGCTCCGCAGTTCAGGGGGCGGTCAATGAGCAGTTCTTC.

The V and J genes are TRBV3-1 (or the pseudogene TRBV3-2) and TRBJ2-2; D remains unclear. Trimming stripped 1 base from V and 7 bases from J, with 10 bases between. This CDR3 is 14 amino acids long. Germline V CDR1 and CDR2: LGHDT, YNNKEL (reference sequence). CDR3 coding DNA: TGTGCCAGCAGCCAAGGGGTTAGGGTCGGGGAGCTGTTTTTT. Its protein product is CASSQGVRVGELFF.

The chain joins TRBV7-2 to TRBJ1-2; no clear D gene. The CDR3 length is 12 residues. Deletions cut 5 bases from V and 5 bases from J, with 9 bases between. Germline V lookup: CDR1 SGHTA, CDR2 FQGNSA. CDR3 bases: TGTGCCAGCAGCCCGAACGGGTATGGCTACACCTTC. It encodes CASSPNGYGYTF.

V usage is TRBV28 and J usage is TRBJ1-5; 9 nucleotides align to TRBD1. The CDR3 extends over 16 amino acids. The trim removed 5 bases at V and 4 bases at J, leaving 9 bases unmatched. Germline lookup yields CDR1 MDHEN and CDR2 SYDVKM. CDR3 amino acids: CASSVWGQGKNQPQHF. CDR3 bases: TGTGCCAGCAGTGTTTGGGGACAGGGAAAGAATCAGCCCCAGCATTTT.

In DNA, the CDR3 is TGCGCCAGCAGTCGCCGTGGGACTAGCGGACTAGTCACGCAGTATTTT. Translation gives CASSRRGTSGLVTQYF. The chain has TRBV5-1 and TRBJ2-3, with 11 nucleotides matching TRBD2. The junction had 14 bases not matched to a gene; V was cut back by 5 bases and J by 9 bases. Germline V CDR1 and CDR2: SGHRS, YFSETQ. The CDR3 is 16 amino acids.

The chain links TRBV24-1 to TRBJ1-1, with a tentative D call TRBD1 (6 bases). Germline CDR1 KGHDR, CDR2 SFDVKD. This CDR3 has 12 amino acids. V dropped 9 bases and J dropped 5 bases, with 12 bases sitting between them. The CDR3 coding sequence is TGTGCCACCTCCGATAGGGGGACTGAAGCTTTCTTT. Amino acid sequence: CATSDRGTEAFF.

As DNA, the CDR3 is TGTGCCAGCAGGGCGGGGGGGAGGAACACTGAAGCTTTCTTT. The encoded protein is CASRAGGRNTEAFF. The chain links TRBV6-5 to TRBJ1-1; D might be TRBD1 (5 bases). CDR3 length: 14 amino acids. CDR1 and CDR2 (germline): MNHEY, SVGAGI. The V end was cut by 6 bases, the J end by 1 base, with 12 bases between.

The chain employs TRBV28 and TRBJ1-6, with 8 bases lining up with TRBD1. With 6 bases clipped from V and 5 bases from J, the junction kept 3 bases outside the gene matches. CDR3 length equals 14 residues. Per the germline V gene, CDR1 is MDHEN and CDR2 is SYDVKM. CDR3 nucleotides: TGTGCCAGCAGCTGGGGACAGGATAATTCACCCCTCCACTTT. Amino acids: CASSWGQDNSPLHF.

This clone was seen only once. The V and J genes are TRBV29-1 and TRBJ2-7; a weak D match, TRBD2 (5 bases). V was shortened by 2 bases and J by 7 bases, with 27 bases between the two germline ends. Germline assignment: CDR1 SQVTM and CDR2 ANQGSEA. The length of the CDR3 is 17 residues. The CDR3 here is CSVERPGLAGFGMEQYF. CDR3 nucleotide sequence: TGCAGCGTTGAAAGGCCTGGGCTAGCTGGGTTTGGGATGGAGCAGTACTTC.

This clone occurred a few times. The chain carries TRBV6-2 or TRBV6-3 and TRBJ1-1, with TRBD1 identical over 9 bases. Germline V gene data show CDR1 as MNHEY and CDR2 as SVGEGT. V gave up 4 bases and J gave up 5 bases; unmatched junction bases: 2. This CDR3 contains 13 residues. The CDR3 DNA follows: TGTGCCAGCAGTTTGACAGGGGGAACTGAAGCTTTCTTT. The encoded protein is CASSLTGGTEAFF.

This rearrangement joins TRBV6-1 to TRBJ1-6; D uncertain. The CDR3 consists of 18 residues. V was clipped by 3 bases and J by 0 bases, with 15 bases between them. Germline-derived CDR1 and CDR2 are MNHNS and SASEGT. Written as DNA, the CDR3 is TGTGCCAGCAGTGAGATGCCAGAGGGAAGCTCCTATAATTCACCCCTCCACTTT. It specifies CASSEMPEGSSYNSPLHF.

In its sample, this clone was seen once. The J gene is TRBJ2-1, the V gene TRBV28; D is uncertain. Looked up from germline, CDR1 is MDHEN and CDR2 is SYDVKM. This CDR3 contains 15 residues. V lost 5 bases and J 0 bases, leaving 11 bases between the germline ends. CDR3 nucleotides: TGTGCCAGCAGTCCTGACCCCCGCTCCTACAATGAGCAGTTCTTC. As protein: CASSPDPRSYNEQFF. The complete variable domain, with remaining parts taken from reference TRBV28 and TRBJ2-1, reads DVKVTQSSRYLVKRTGEKVFLECVQDMDHENMFWYRQDPGLGLRLIYFSYDVKMKEKGDIPEGYSVSREKKERFSLILESASTNQTSMYLCASSPDPRSYNEQFFGPGTRLTVL.

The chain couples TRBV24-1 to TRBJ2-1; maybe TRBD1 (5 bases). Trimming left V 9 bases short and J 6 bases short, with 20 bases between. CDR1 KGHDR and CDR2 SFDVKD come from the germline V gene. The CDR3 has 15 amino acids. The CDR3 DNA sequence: TGTGCCACCGGATTATCCCAGGGTAGGGGCAATGAGCAGTTCTTC. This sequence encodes CATGLSQGRGNEQFF.

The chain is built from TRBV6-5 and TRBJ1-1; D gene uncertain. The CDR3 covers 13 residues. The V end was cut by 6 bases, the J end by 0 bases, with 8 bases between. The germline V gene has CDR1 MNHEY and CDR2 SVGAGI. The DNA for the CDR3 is TGTGCCAGCAGGGATTCAGTGAACACTGAAGCTTTCTTT. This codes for CASRDSVNTEAFF.

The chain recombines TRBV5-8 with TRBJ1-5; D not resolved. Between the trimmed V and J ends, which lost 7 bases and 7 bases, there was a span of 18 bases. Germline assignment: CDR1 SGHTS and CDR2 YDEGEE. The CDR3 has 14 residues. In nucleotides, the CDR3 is TGTGCCAGCGGCCTCCGATGGTCACAGCAGCCCCAGCATTTT. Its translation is CASGLRWSQQPQHF.

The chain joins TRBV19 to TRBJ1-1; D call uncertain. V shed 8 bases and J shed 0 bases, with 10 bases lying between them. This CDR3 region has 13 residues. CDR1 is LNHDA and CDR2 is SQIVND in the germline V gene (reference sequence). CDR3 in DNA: TGTGCCAGTCGAATTCAGATGAACACTGAAGCTTTCTTT. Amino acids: CASRIQMNTEAFF.

In DNA form, the CDR3 reads TGCGCCAGCAGTGAGACGGGGCCCTATGGCTACACCTTC. Translated, it gives CASSETGPYGYTF. This chain uses TRBV10-1 with TRBJ1-2, with TRBD1 as a possible D gene (5 bases). V lost 2 bases and J lost 4, with 8 bases in between. There are 13 residues in the CDR3. Germline values: CDR1 WNHNN, CDR2 SYGVQD (reference sequence).

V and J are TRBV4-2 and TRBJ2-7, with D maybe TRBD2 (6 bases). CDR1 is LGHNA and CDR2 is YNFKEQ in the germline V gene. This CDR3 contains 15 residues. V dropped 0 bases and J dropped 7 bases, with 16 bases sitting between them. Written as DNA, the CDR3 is TGTGCCAGCAGCCAAGAAGGAACTAGCCCAGGGGAGCAGTACTTC. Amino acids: CASSQEGTSPGEQYF.

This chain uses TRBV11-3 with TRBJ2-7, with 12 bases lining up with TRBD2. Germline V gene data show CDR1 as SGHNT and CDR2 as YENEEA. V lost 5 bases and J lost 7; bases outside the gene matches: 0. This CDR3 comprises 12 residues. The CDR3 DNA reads TGTGCCAGCAGCGGACTAGCGGGAGAGCAGTACTTC. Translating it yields CASSGLAGEQYF.

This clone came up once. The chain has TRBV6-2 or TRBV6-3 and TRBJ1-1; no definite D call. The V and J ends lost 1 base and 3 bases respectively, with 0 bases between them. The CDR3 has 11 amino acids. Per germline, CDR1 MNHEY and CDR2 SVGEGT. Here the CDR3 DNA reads TGTGCCAGCAGTTACTACACTGAAGCTTTCTTT. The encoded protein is CASSYYTEAFF.

The CDR3 DNA is TGCGCCAGCATGCCACCCGGGTCCCAATACGAGCAGTACTTC. This sequence encodes CASMPPGSQYEQYF. The genes are TRBV5-1 and TRBJ2-7, with unresolved D. Trimming left V 6 bases short and J 4 bases short, with 17 bases between. This CDR3 has 14 amino acids. CDR1 and CDR2 (germline): SGHRS, YFSETQ.

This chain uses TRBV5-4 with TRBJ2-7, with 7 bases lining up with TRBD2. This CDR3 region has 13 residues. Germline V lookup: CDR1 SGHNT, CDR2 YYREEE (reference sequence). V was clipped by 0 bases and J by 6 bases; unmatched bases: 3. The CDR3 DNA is TGTGCCAGCAGCTTGGTCTCGGGGGGCGAGCAGTACTTC. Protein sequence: CASSLVSGGEQYF. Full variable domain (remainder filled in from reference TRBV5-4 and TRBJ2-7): ETGVTQSPTHLIKTRGQQVTLRCSSQSGHNTVSWYQQALGQGPQFIFQYYREEENGRGNFPPRFSGLQFPNYSSELNVNALELDDSALYLCASSLVSGGEQYFGPGTRLTVT.

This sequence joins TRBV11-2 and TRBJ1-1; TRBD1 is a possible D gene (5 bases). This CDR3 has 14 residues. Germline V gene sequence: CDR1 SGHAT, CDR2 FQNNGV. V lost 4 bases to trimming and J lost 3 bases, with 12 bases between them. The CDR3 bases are TGTGCCAGCAGCTGGGCCGGGGGGGACACTGAAGCTTTCTTT. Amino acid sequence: CASSWAGGDTEAFF. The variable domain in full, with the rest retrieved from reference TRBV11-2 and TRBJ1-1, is EAGVAQSPRYKIIEKRQSVAFWCNPISGHATLYWYQQILGQGPKLLIQFQNNGVVDDSQLPKDRFSAERLKGVDSTLKIQPAKLEDSAVYLCASSWAGGDTEAFFGQGTRLTVV.